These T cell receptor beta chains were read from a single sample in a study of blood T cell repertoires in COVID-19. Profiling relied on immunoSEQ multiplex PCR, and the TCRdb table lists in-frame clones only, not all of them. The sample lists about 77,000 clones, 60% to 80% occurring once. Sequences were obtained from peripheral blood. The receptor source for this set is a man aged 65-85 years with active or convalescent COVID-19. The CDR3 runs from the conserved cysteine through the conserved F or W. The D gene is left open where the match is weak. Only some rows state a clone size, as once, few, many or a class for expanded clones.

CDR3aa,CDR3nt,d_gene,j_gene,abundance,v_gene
CASSPASTPETQYF,TGTGCCAGCAGCCCCGCTAGCACTCCAGAGACCCAGTACTTC,-,TRBJ2-5,-,TRBV3-1/TRBV3-2
CASSPSRQVGSPLHF,TGTGCCAGCAGTCCGTCCCGACAGGTTGGTTCACCCCTCCACTTT,-,TRBJ1-6,-,TRBV27
CASSPLVGYEQYF,TGTGCCAGCAGCCCACTAGTAGGATACGAGCAGTACTTC,-,TRBJ2-7,-,TRBV5-4
CSARAEFTQYF,TGCAGTGCTAGAGCGGAGTTCACCCAGTACTTC,-,TRBJ2-5,once,TRBV20-1
CASSYRVAGELFF,TGTGCCAGTAGTTACAGGGTGGCCGGGGAGCTGTTTTTT,-,TRBJ2-2,-,TRBV19
CSTRSAYEQYF,TGCAGCACCCGGTCTGCCTACGAGCAGTACTTC,-,TRBJ2-7,once,TRBV29-1
CASSFRAGKNVSPLHF,TGTGCCAGCAGCTTCAGGGCAGGAAAAAACGTTTCACCCCTCCACTTT,-,TRBJ1-6,-,TRBV5-5
CASSEEGDYGYTF,TGTGCCAGCAGTGAAGAAGGGGATTATGGCTACACCTTC,-,TRBJ1-2,few,TRBV6-1
CASSLSGGDRKETQYF,TGCGCCAGCAGCCTGTCAGGGGGGGACAGGAAAGAGACCCAGTACTTC,-,TRBJ2-5,-,TRBV4-1
CASSSLNQPQHF,TGTGCCAGTAGTTCCTTAAATCAGCCCCAGCATTTT,-,TRBJ1-5,-,TRBV19
CATASPARGNTIYF,TGTGCCACCGCAAGCCCGGCCCGAGGGAACACCATATATTTT,-,TRBJ1-3,few,TRBV28
CASKTLDRADTQYF,TGTGCCAGCAAAACCCTTGACAGGGCCGATACGCAGTATTTT,-,TRBJ2-3,-,TRBV21-1
CASSQTAVGELFF,TGTGCCAGCAGTCAAACAGCGGTAGGGGAGCTGTTTTTT,-,TRBJ2-2,few,TRBV12-3/TRBV12-4
CASSLNRESSYNEQFF,TGTGCCAGCAGCTTAAACAGGGAGAGCTCCTACAATGAGCAGTTCTTC,-,TRBJ2-1,-,TRBV7-3
CASSNRGGGGQPQHF,TGTGCCAGCAGCAACAGGGGGGGCGGGGGCCAGCCCCAGCATTTT,TRBD1,TRBJ1-5,-,TRBV2
CASSLNLGDSPLHF,TGTGCCAGCAGCTTGAATTTAGGAGATTCACCCCTCCACTTT,-,TRBJ1-6,once,TRBV9
CASSIGQGRSPLHF,TGTGCCAGCAGTATCGGACAGGGCCGGTCACCCCTCCACTTT,TRBD1,TRBJ1-6,few,TRBV28
CASSSFRGSADTQYF,TGTGCCAGCTCTAGTTTTAGGGGCTCGGCAGATACGCAGTATTTT,-,TRBJ2-3,-,TRBV28
CASSQVVDRVQQPQHF,TGCGCCAGCAGCCAAGTCGTGGACAGGGTCCAACAGCCCCAGCATTTT,TRBD1,TRBJ1-5,-,TRBV4-1
CASSRGGSSYNEQFF,TGTGCCAGCAGTCGCGGGGGGAGCTCCTACAATGAGCAGTTCTTC,TRBD2,TRBJ2-1,-,TRBV6-5
CASSPSPGLNTGELFF,TGTGCCAGCTCACCATCCCCAGGGCTGAACACCGGGGAGCTGTTTTTT,-,TRBJ2-2,-,TRBV18
CSVDWGVETQYF,TGCAGCGTTGATTGGGGCGTAGAGACCCAGTACTTC,-,TRBJ2-5,-,TRBV29-1
CASSIKQGDSNQPQHF,TGTGCCAGCAGTATAAAACAGGGGGATAGCAATCAGCCCCAGCATTTT,TRBD1,TRBJ1-5,-,TRBV11-2
CASSQIRTGGGYTF,TGTGCCAGCAGCCAAATTCGGACAGGGGGCGGCTACACCTTC,TRBD1,TRBJ1-2,-,TRBV11-2
CASSSGQLNTIYF,TGTGCCAGCAGTTCGGGACAACTAAACACCATATATTTT,-,TRBJ1-3,-,TRBV28
CASSYRGINEKLFF,TGTGCCAGCAGTTACCGTGGCATTAATGAAAAACTGTTTTTT,-,TRBJ1-4,-,TRBV6-5
CASSPIYGEQYF,TGTGCCAGCAGCCCGATATACGGCGAGCAGTACTTC,-,TRBJ2-7,-,TRBV28
CASSSSGAANTGELFF,TGTGCCAGCAGCTCTAGCGGGGCGGCGAACACCGGGGAGCTGTTTTTT,TRBD2,TRBJ2-2,few,TRBV2
CAWSVPRGSNYGYTF,TGTGCCTGGAGTGTACCCAGGGGATCTAACTATGGCTACACCTTC,-,TRBJ1-2,-,TRBV30
CASSLARGHNQPQHF,TGTGCCAGCAGTTTGGCCAGGGGACACAATCAGCCCCAGCATTTT,-,TRBJ1-5,-,TRBV27
CASSFRQPGAFF,TGTGCCAGCAGCTTCCGCCAGCCCGGGGCTTTCTTT,-,TRBJ1-1,few,TRBV11-2
CASSLEGYYGYTF,TGTGCCAGCAGTTTGGAGGGCTACTATGGCTACACCTTC,-,TRBJ1-2,-,TRBV12-3/TRBV12-4
CSASLVNTEAFF,TGCAGTGCTAGTCTAGTGAACACTGAAGCTTTCTTT,-,TRBJ1-1,-,TRBV20-1
CASASAGDYSPLHF,TGTGCCAGCGCGTCGGCAGGGGATTATTCACCCCTCCACTTT,-,TRBJ1-6,-,TRBV6-1
CASSPGGRTDTQYF,TGTGCCAGCAGCCCAGGGGGCCGGACAGATACGCAGTATTTT,TRBD1,TRBJ2-3,few,TRBV7-2
CASRAQGAGGELFF,TGTGCCAGCAGGGCCCAGGGGGCCGGCGGGGAGCTGTTTTTT,TRBD1,TRBJ2-2,-,TRBV11-2
CASSSITQGGRMNTEAFF,TGCGCCAGCAGCTCAATTACACAGGGGGGTAGGATGAACACTGAAGCTTTCTTT,TRBD1,TRBJ1-1,-,TRBV5-1
CAWSDGTDYEQYF,TGTGCCTGGAGCGACGGGACAGATTACGAGCAGTACTTC,TRBD1,TRBJ2-7,-,TRBV30
CASSPSGGAYEQFF,TGTGCCAGCAGTCCTAGCGGGGGGGCTTATGAGCAGTTCTTC,TRBD2,TRBJ2-1,-,TRBV7-3
CANARQGHPYEQYF,TGTGCCAACGCTCGACAGGGGCACCCCTACGAGCAGTACTTC,TRBD1,TRBJ2-7,-,TRBV2